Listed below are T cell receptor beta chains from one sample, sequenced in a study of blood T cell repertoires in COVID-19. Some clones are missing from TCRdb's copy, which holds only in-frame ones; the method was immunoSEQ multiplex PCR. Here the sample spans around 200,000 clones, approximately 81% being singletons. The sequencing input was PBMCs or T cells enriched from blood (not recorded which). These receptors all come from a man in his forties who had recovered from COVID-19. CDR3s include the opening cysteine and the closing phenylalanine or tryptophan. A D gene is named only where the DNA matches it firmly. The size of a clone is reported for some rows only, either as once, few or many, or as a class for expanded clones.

TGTGCCAGCAGCCCCATTACGGGACAGGGGGCGCTGGGCACTGAAGCTTTCTTT | CASSPITGQGALGTEAFF | NA | TRBJ1-1 | TRBV7-8 | TRBD1
TGTGCCAGCAGCCACCCTAGCGGCTTGAATGAGCAGTTCTTC | CASSHPSGLNEQFF | NA | TRBJ2-1 | TRBV28 | TRBD2
TGTGCCAGCAGCTTACAAGCGGGAGTGGGAGATACGCAGTATTTT | CASSLQAGVGDTQYF | NA | TRBJ2-3 | TRBV11-1 | TRBD2
TGTGCCACCAGCAGCGACAGGGGCCGTTTTGGCTACACCTTC | CATSSDRGRFGYTF | NA | TRBJ1-2 | TRBV15 | TRBD1
TGCGCCAGCAGCCAAGATCCGGGACTAGCGGGGACAGATACGCAGTATTTT | CASSQDPGLAGTDTQYF | NA | TRBJ2-3 | TRBV4-3 | TRBD2
TGTGCCAGCAGCCAAGGGGCGTACGGAAACACCATATATTTT | CASSQGAYGNTIYF | NA | TRBJ1-3 | TRBV4-2 | NA
TGTGCCAGCAGCTTAGGTCGGCGAGGGAGCTCCTACGAGCAGTACTTC | CASSLGRRGSSYEQYF | NA | TRBJ2-7 | TRBV7-2 | NA
TGCGCCAGCAGTGACAGGGCTACCTACGAGCAGTACTTC | CASSDRATYEQYF | NA | TRBJ2-7 | TRBV10-2 | NA
TGTGCCAGCAGTTTCGGGACAGGTTTCCTCGAGCAGTACTTC | CASSFGTGFLEQYF | NA | TRBJ2-7 | TRBV28 | TRBD1
TGTGCCAGCAGCACCCCCGGAGACAGGGGCGGTGAAAAACTGTTTTTT | CASSTPGDRGGEKLFF | NA | TRBJ1-4 | TRBV7-9 | TRBD1
TGTGCCAGCAGCAAGGACAGGCAAGAGACCCAGTACTTC | CASSKDRQETQYF | NA | TRBJ2-5 | TRBV7-3 | TRBD1
TGTGCCAGCTCACCACCTAGCAGACTCTATAATTCACCCCTCCACTTT | CASSPPSRLYNSPLHF | NA | TRBJ1-6 | TRBV18 | NA
TGTGCCAGCAGCTTACCGGGGGGGTACGAGCAGTACTTC | CASSLPGGYEQYF | NA | TRBJ2-7 | TRBV7-9 | TRBD2
TGTGCCAGCAGTTCACCGGGACTAATTTACGAGCAGTACTTC | CASSSPGLIYEQYF | once | TRBJ2-7 | TRBV28 | TRBD2
TGCAGTGCTAGTAGAGTATTCCAGCCCCAGCATTTT | CSASRVFQPQHF | NA | TRBJ1-5 | TRBV20-1 | NA
TGTGCCAGCAGTTTACTTAGTGAAGCTTTCTTT | CASSLLSEAFF | few | TRBJ1-1 | TRBV12-3/TRBV12-4 | NA
TGTGCCAGCTCACCCGGACTAGCGGGAGAGACCCAGTACTTC | CASSPGLAGETQYF | NA | TRBJ2-5 | TRBV18 | TRBD2
TGTGCCAGCTCCGTCCGACAGGGTAACACCGGGGAGCTGTTTTTT | CASSVRQGNTGELFF | NA | TRBJ2-2 | TRBV18 | TRBD1
TGTGCCAGCAGCTGGGGGGGGGCAAGTAGTGGAAACACCATATATTTT | CASSWGGASSGNTIYF | NA | TRBJ1-3 | TRBV5-4 | NA
TGTGCCAGCATGGGACAGGCACCAAACACCATATATTTT | CASMGQAPNTIYF | NA | TRBJ1-3 | TRBV28 | TRBD1
TGCGCCAGCAGTGAGTCGTTGACAGAGAATCAGCCCCAGCATTTT | CASSESLTENQPQHF | NA | TRBJ1-5 | TRBV10-2 | NA
TGTGCCAGCAGCGTAGATGGGCGTGGACTAGCGGGGGCCTACAATGAGCAGTTCTTC | CASSVDGRGLAGAYNEQFF | NA | TRBJ2-1 | TRBV9 | TRBD2
TGTGCCAGCAGCACCCCCCGGACAGGGGGACCCGGGGAGCTGTTTTTT | CASSTPRTGGPGELFF | NA | TRBJ2-2 | TRBV3-1/TRBV3-2 | TRBD1
TGTGCCTGGAGTGCACAGGGTGCAACGGCACCCCTCCACTTT | CAWSAQGATAPLHF | NA | TRBJ1-6 | TRBV30 | NA
TGTGCCACCAGTGAACCCGCAGGGACAGGCTCCGCGGGGACCCAGTACTTC | CATSEPAGTGSAGTQYF | NA | TRBJ2-5 | TRBV24-1 | TRBD1
TGTGCCACCGGGACTAGCGGGAGGGCCGGGGAGCTGTTTTTT | CATGTSGRAGELFF | once | TRBJ2-2 | TRBV24-1 | TRBD2
TGTGCCACCAGCAGAGGAGCGGGAGGCCACCAAGAGACCCAGTACTTC | CATSRGAGGHQETQYF | NA | TRBJ2-5 | TRBV15 | TRBD2
TGTGCCAGCAGTTGGGACAGCCAAGGCTACGAGCAGTACTTC | CASSWDSQGYEQYF | few | TRBJ2-7 | TRBV7-2 | TRBD1
TGTGCCAGCTCAGGACAGGAGGATATGAACACTGAAGCTTTCTTT | CASSGQEDMNTEAFF | NA | TRBJ1-1 | TRBV11-3 | TRBD1
TGTGCCAGTAGTATCAACAGGTTCAATCAGCCCCAGCATTTT | CASSINRFNQPQHF | NA | TRBJ1-5 | TRBV19 | NA
TGTGCCATCAGTGGCCCCGGGGTCAGGGGGAGTGAAGCTTTCTTT | CAISGPGVRGSEAFF | NA | TRBJ1-1 | TRBV10-3 | TRBD1
TGCGCCAGCAGAAGGACAGGGGAATCTGGAAACACCATATATTTT | CASRRTGESGNTIYF | NA | TRBJ1-3 | TRBV5-1 | TRBD1
TGTGCCAGCAGCTCTTGGGGCCGACGGACGGATTCACCCCTCCACTTT | CASSSWGRRTDSPLHF | NA | TRBJ1-6 | TRBV5-4 | NA
TGCGCCAGCAGGCCGACAGGGGGCCATGAAAAACTGTTTTTT | CASRPTGGHEKLFF | NA | TRBJ1-4 | TRBV5-1 | TRBD1
TGTGCCAGCAGCCAAGATATAATCGGCTCTGGAAACACCATATATTTT | CASSQDIIGSGNTIYF | once | TRBJ1-3 | TRBV4-2 | NA
TGTGCCAGTAGTAGAGTAACAGGAGCCTCGGGCGGAAACACCATATATTTT | CASSRVTGASGGNTIYF | many | TRBJ1-3 | TRBV19 | NA
TGTGCCAGCAGCTCGCCGGGACAAGCCCTCAATGAGCAGTTCTTC | CASSSPGQALNEQFF | NA | TRBJ2-1 | TRBV7-9 | NA
TGTGCCAGCAGCCCCCTAGCTGGCACCGGGGAGCTGTTTTTT | CASSPLAGTGELFF | NA | TRBJ2-2 | TRBV3-1/TRBV3-2 | NA
TGTGCCAGCAGCCTAAACAGGGGAGATGGCTACACCTTC | CASSLNRGDGYTF | NA | TRBJ1-2 | TRBV14 | TRBD1
TGTGCCAGCAGCGTAGGGGCGAAAAGGGGCAATGAGCAGTTCTTC | CASSVGAKRGNEQFF | NA | TRBJ2-1 | TRBV9 | NA
TGTGCCAGCAGCCAAGATTCGCTAGCGGGAGGTTACGAGCAGTACTTC | CASSQDSLAGGYEQYF | few | TRBJ2-7 | TRBV4-2 | TRBD2
TGTGCCAGCAGCCCGAAACAGGGGGCGAACACTGAAGCTTTCTTT | CASSPKQGANTEAFF | NA | TRBJ1-1 | TRBV11-3 | TRBD1
TGTGCCAGCAGGTCGGTCCGTAGAGGAGAGACCCAGTACTTC | CASRSVRRGETQYF | NA | TRBJ2-5 | TRBV5-6 | NA
TGTGCCAGCTCACTCGGGACTGTGAGCTCCTACGAGCAGTACTTC | CASSLGTVSSYEQYF | NA | TRBJ2-7 | TRBV18 | NA
TGTGCCACCAGTGATCCTAGCGGGAGGGGGGGCAATGAGCAGTTCTTC | CATSDPSGRGGNEQFF | NA | TRBJ2-1 | TRBV24-1 | TRBD2
TGCGCCAGCAGCTTGGACGCCGGGACAGGTAACGAGCAGTACTTC | CASSLDAGTGNEQYF | NA | TRBJ2-7 | TRBV5-1 | TRBD1
TGCGCCAGCAGCCCCACTAGCTCGGGCGAGCAGTACTTC | CASSPTSSGEQYF | NA | TRBJ2-7 | TRBV5-1 | NA
TGTGCCAGCAGCCCCTCCCAGGGGGGAGAGCAGTTCTTC | CASSPSQGGEQFF | NA | TRBJ2-1 | TRBV7-2 | NA
TGCAGCGGGACCTTCGGACGGACTAACACCTTC | CSGTFGRTNTF | NA | TRBJ1-2 | TRBV29-1 | NA
TGTGCCTGGAGTGTACAGGGGGTGGGCGAGCAGTACTTC | CAWSVQGVGEQYF | NA | TRBJ2-7 | TRBV30 | TRBD1
TGTGCCAGCTCACTGGGGAGCGGGAGTTACAATGAGCAGTTCTTC | CASSLGSGSYNEQFF | few | TRBJ2-1 | TRBV2 | TRBD2
TGTGCCAGCAGCGTAAAAACGGGCACAGATACGCAGTATTTT | CASSVKTGTDTQYF | NA | TRBJ2-3 | TRBV9 | NA